This passage covers 4 T cell receptor beta chains from one sample sequenced in a study of T cell changes during pregnancy in multiple sclerosis (dated by TCRdb to between 2018 and 2021). The library came from the immunoSEQ multiplex PCR assay. TCRdb holds this immuneACCESS table with in-frame rearrangements only. Some clones are missing; in checked studies, unresolved V genes explain under half, and the rest has no known cause. The sample data list around 92,000 clones, and about 94% of these were observed just once. The ten largest clones represent roughly 0.99% of the sample. Sequencing was performed on peripheral blood, taken after pregnancy. The receptors here all came from a female donor with multiple sclerosis, enrolled in a pregnancy study.

This rearrangement joins TRBV5-5 to TRBJ1-2; D not resolved. V was shortened by 0 bases and J by 6 bases, with 12 bases between the two germline ends. The germline V gene encodes CDR1 SGHKS and CDR2 YYEKEE (reference sequence). The CDR3 has 14 residues. The DNA of the CDR3 is TGTGCCAGCAGCTTGGAAGGCCGGGAAGATGGCTACACCTTC. The encoded protein is CASSLEGREDGYTF.

The chain has TRBV2 and TRBJ2-4; 8 bases agree with TRBD2. Per the germline V gene, CDR1 is SNHLY and CDR2 is FYNNEI. V lost 6 bases, J lost 3 bases, and 4 bases stayed unmatched. The length of the CDR3 is 14 residues. The CDR3: CASREREGKNIQYF. Written as DNA, the CDR3 is TGTGCCAGCAGAGAACGGGAGGGCAAAAACATTCAGTACTTC.

The chain uses TRBV19 and TRBJ1-1; possible D gene TRBD1, 6 bases. Germline CDR1 LNHDA, CDR2 SQIVND (reference sequence). CDR3 length: 14 amino acids. Trimming shortened V by 6 bases and J by 1 base, and 12 bases separated the two germline ends. This CDR3 is CASSERGQNTEAFF. The DNA for the CDR3 is TGTGCCAGTAGCGAACGGGGACAGAACACTGAAGCTTTCTTT.

This clone has just one count. This chain links TRBV21-1 with TRBJ2-5; TRBD1 reflects the table's D call only, with no check against the DNA. TRBV21-1 is listed as a pseudogene. CDR3 length: 15 amino acids. CDR3 in amino acids: CASRQKVQGCETQYF. The CDR3 DNA reads TGTGCCAGCCGCCAGAAGGTTCAGGGCTGTGAGACCCAGTACTTC.